A single TCR beta chain is shown here with its context. The data stem from a study of blood T cell repertoires in COVID-19. For the study at large: Samples came from the United States, Italy and Spain, spanning acute and convalescent COVID-19. PBMCs, B-cell-depleted T cells, or T cells provided the cDNA or gDNA that made up the material.

The repertoire was sequenced with immunoSEQ multiplex PCR; TCRdb's copy has only in-frame clones and lacks some. Here the sample spans fewer than 75,000 clones, around nine tenths being singletons. The germline gives CDR1 SEHNR, CDR2 FQNEAQ (reference sequence). This CDR3 has 17 amino acids. J was trimmed by 7 bases and V by 1 base; bases with no gene match: 13. This sequence was found in a human donor in a cohort sampled during active COVID-19. The material sequenced was peripheral blood. The chain combines TRBV7-9 with TRBJ2-1, with 7 bases that match TRBD2. The CDR3 reads CASSLVSLGGRKNEQFF. The DNA of the CDR3 is TGTGCCAGCAGCTTAGTGTCGCTTGGCGGGAGAAAGAATGAGCAGTTCTTC.